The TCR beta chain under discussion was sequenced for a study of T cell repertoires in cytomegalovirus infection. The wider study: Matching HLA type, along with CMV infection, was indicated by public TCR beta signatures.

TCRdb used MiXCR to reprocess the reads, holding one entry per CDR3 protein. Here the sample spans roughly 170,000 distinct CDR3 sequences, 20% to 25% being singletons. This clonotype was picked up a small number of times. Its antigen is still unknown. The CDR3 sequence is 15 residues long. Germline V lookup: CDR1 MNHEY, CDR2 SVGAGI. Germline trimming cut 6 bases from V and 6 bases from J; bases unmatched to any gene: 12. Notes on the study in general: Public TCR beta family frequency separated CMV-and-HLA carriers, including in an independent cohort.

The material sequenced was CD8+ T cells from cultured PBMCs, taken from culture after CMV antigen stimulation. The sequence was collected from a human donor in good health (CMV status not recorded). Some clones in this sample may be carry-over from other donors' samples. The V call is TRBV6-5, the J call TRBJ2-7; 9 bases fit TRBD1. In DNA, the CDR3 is TGTGCCAGCAGAAACCACCCGGGACAGGGAGGCGAGCAGTACTTC. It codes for CASRNHPGQGGEQYF.